The T cell receptor (beta chain) described here comes from a study of technical replicates of blood from several donors. Data came from immunoSEQ multiplex PCR; TCRdb stores just in-frame clones and leaves some out. The sample shows nearly 80,000 clones, around 92% of them seen only once. CDR3 length: 16 residues. V lost 5 bases and J 8 bases, leaving 24 bases between the germline ends. Per germline, CDR1 SQVTM and CDR2 ANQGSEA. This clonotype was sampled from a human donor in good health. Sequencing was done on a sample of T cells isolated from PBMCs. The chain recombines TRBV29-1 with TRBJ2-2, with D perhaps TRBD2 (6 bases). The CDR3 bases are TGCAGCGTTATCCGTATAATCGGGACGGGAGAGGGGGAGCTGTTTTTT. It codes for CSVIRIIGTGEGELFF.